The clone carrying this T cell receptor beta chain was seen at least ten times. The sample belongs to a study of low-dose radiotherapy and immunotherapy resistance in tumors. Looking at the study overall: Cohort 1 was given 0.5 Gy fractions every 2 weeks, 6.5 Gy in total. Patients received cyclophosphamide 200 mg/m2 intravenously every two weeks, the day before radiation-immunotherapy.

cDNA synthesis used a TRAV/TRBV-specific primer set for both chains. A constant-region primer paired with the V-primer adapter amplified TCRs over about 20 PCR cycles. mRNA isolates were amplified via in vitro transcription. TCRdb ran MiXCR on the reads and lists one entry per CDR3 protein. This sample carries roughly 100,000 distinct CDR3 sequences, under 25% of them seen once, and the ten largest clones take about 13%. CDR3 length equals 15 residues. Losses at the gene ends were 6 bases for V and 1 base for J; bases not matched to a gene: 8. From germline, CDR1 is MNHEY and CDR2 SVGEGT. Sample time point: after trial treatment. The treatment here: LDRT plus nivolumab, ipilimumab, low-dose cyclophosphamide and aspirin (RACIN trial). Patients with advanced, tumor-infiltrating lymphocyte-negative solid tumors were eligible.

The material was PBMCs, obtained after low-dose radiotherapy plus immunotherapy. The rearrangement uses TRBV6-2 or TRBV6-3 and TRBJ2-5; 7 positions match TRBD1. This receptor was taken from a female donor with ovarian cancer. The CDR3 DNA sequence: TGTGCCAGCAGACCCCTCGGACAGGCCCAAGAGACCCAGTACTTC. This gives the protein CASRPLGQAQETQYF.